The T cell receptor (beta chain) under discussion was sequenced for a study of spatial heterogeneity in lung cancer. Overall study context: A consistent excess of beta-chain over alpha-chain sequences was detected. There were, on average, more than eight raw-read appearances for each unique TCR and UMI combination.

Time point: sample taken at primary tumor resection. Samples were donated by 72 untreated early-stage non-small cell lung cancer patients. Frozen PBMC, nontumor lung or tumor provided whole RNA, which was sequenced unsorted. In TCRdb, the 5' RACE reads were re-called with MiXCR into one record per CDR3 protein. The sample carries more than 2,500 distinct CDR3 sequences, 7.5% to 10% recorded once. This clonotype came up a few times. This CDR3 is built from 14 residues. The germline V gene has CDR1 MDHEN and CDR2 SYDVKM. The V end was cut by 1 base, the J end by 8 bases, with 12 bases between. The sequences come from normal lung tissue next to the tumor, collected at surgery. This TCR came from a male donor with early-stage non-small cell lung cancer. J is TRBJ2-4 and V is TRBV28, with D unclear. CDR3 sequence (DNA): TGTGCCAGCAGTTTATTGGCCCCTATGGACATTCAGTACTTC. Translating gives CASSLLAPMDIQYF.